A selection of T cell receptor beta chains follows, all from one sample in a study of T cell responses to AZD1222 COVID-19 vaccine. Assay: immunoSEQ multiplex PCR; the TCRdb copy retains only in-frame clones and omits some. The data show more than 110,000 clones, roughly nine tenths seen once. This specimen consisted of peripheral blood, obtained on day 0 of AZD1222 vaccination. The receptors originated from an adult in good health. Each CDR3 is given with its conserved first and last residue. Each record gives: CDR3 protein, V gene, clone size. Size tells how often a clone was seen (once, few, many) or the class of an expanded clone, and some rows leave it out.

CDR3: CASSLERRDRVGYTF
V: TRBV5-1
size: NA

CDR3: CASSLAGTTDTQYF
V: TRBV27
size: once

CDR3: CASSPAGGNEKLFF
V: TRBV5-4
size: NA

CDR3: CASSYAGAPGNTIYF
V: TRBV6-5
size: NA

CDR3: CASSVVAGGMNTEAFF
V: TRBV9
size: NA

CDR3: CASGFFLSNDRGRGSGNTIYF
V: TRBV12-5
size: NA

CDR3: CASSSMTGPISYEQYF
V: TRBV5-1
size: NA

CDR3: CASSESRPGSGTGELFF
V: TRBV25-1
size: once

CDR3: CASIIVGGSWTEAFF
V: TRBV6-5
size: NA

CDR3: CASSLYGGRGQPQHF
V: TRBV7-6
size: few

CDR3: CASSYDLLYGYTF
V: TRBV6-5
size: NA

CDR3: CASSPRTGGRNTEAFF
V: TRBV27
size: NA

CDR3: CASSPRLDEQYF
V: TRBV3-1/TRBV3-2
size: NA

CDR3: CASSETGTGVEKLFF
V: TRBV11-3
size: NA